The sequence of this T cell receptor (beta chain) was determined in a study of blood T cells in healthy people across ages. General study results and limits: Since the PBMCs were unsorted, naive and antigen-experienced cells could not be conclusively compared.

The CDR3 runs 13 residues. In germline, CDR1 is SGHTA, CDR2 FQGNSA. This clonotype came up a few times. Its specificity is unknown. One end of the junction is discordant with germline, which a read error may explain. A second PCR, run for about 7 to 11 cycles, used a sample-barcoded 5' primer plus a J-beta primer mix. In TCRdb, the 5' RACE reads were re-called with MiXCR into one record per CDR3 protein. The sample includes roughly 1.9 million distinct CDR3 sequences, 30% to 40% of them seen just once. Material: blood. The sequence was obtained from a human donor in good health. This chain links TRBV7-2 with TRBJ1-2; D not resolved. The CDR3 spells CAGSFQIDYGYTF. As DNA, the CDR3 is TGTGCCGGCAGCTTTCAGATTGACTATGGCTACACCTTC.